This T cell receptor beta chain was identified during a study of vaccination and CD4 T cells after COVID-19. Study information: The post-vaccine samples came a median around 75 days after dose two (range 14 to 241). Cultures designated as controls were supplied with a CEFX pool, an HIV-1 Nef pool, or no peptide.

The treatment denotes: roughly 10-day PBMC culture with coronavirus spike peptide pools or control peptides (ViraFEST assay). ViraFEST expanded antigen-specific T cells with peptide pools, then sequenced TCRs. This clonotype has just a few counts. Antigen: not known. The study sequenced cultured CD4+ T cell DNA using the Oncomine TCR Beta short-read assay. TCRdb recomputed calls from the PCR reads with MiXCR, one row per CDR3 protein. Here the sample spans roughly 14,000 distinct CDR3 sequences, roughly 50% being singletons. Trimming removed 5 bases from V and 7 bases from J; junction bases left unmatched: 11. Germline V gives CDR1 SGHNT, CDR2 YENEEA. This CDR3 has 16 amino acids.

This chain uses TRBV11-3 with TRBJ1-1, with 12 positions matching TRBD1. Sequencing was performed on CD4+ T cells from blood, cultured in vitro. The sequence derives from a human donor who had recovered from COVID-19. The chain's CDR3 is CASSLRDRGPLDEAFF. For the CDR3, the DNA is TGTGCCAGCAGCCTACGGGACAGGGGGCCTCTTGATGAAGCTTTCTTT.